This T cell receptor beta chain was profiled in a study of blood T cells in healthy people across ages. Sample donors were healthy Caucasian individuals that came from Russia, aged 6 to 90. Total RNA extraction produced at least 5.5 micrograms (per sample) for the study. The CDR3 runs 14 residues. V was shortened by 6 bases and J by 4 bases, with 13 bases between the two germline ends. Points from the study as a whole: Observed TCR beta diversity per million T cells went down as age went up. This fall followed a roughly linear course with age.

A few counts support this clonotype. Its antigen is not known. Alongside a J-beta primer mix, a sample-barcoded 5' primer served in a second PCR lasting about 7 to 12 cycles. The template-switch adaptor, which had 12 random nucleotides, put a tag on each cDNA molecule. TCRdb called the 5' RACE reads again in MiXCR, with one record for every CDR3 protein. The sample lists 540,000 or so distinct CDR3 sequences; 27% were seen once. This chain connects TRBV12-3 or TRBV12-4 to TRBJ1-5; D uncertain. The source is a woman in her 70s in good health. The specimen sequenced was blood. CDR3 DNA: TGTGCCAGCAGCCCTCTTGCCGGGAATCAGCCCCAGCATTTT. It specifies CASSPLAGNQPQHF.